Below, 14 T cell receptor beta chains from the same sample are listed, as sequenced in a study of T cell responses to AZD1222 COVID-19 vaccine. Assay: immunoSEQ multiplex PCR; the TCRdb copy retains only in-frame clones and omits some. The table includes 140,000 to 150,000 clones, roughly 90% detected once. The specimen was peripheral blood, collected on day 0 of AZD1222 vaccination. Receptors were obtained from an adult in good health.

The rearrangement links TRBV12-3 or TRBV12-4 to TRBJ2-7; D perhaps matches TRBD1 (6 bases). Trimming removed 1 base from V and 7 bases from J, with 8 bases in between. The CDR3 runs 12 residues. The CDR3 region is CASSLGQGEQYF. The DNA for the CDR3 is TGTGCCAGCAGTTTAGGCCAGGGGGAGCAGTACTTC.

The gene calls are TRBV29-1 and TRBJ2-3; no reliable D call. Germline V gene data show CDR1 as SQVTM and CDR2 as ANQGSEA. This CDR3 has 10 amino acids. Trimming removed 7 bases from V and 1 base from J, with 3 bases in between. In nucleotides, the CDR3 is TGCAGCGGTGGCACAGATACGCAGTATTTT. This sequence encodes CSGGTDTQYF.

This clone was detected only a few times. This chain links TRBV4-1 with TRBJ2-1; the match to TRBD1 covers 8 bases. CDR3 length: 15 amino acids. Per germline, CDR1 MGHRA and CDR2 YSYEKL. J gave up 9 bases and V 5 bases, and 12 bases lay outside the gene matches. The CDR3 protein is CASSDRQGRGVEQFF. The CDR3 DNA is TGCGCCAGCAGCGATCGACAGGGGCGTGGGGTTGAGCAGTTCTTC.

The chain couples TRBV27 to TRBJ1-4, with D unresolved. This CDR3 contains 14 residues. Germline-derived CDR1 and CDR2 are MNHEY and SMNVEV (reference sequence). Trimming removed 2 bases from V and 4 bases from J, with 8 bases in between. The CDR3 region is CASSLSRNNEKLFF. In DNA form, the CDR3 reads TGTGCCAGCAGTTTAAGCAGGAATAATGAAAAACTGTTTTTT.

The chain links TRBV2 to TRBJ2-7; 9 bases line up with TRBD1. The V gene's germline CDR1 is SNHLY and CDR2 FYNNEI. This CDR3 has 16 amino acids. With 10 bases clipped from V and 4 bases from J, the junction kept 17 bases outside the gene matches. The CDR3 region has the DNA TGTGCCACCACACAGGGGGCTCAAATCGCCGGGTACGAGCAGTACTTC. Translation gives CATTQGAQIAGYEQYF.

This clone was found once. This chain uses TRBV4-1 with TRBJ2-5; TRBD2 aligns across 11 bases. V was pared by 4 bases and J by 5 bases, with 9 bases of the junction left unmatched. In germline, CDR1 is MGHRA, CDR2 YSYEKL. The CDR3 runs 16 residues. The CDR3 loop reads CASSLPGTSGRETQYF. CDR3 DNA: TGCGCCAGCAGCCTCCCGGGGACTAGCGGACGGGAGACCCAGTACTTC.

J is TRBJ2-1 and V is TRBV6-4, with 7 bases lining up with TRBD2. This CDR3 is 15 amino acids long. Germline lookup yields CDR1 MRHNA and CDR2 SNTAGT. V lost 0 bases to trimming and J lost 5 bases; unmatched junction nucleotides: 4. The CDR3 sequence is CASSDSRGEHNEQFF. For the CDR3, the DNA is TGTGCCAGCAGTGACTCACGGGGGGAACACAATGAGCAGTTCTTC.

The V gene is TRBV6-1, the J gene TRBJ2-7; 7 nucleotides agree with TRBD2. The CDR3 loop spans 15 amino acids. J gave up 10 bases and V 2 bases, and 14 bases lay outside the gene matches. Looked up from germline, CDR1 is MNHNS and CDR2 is SASEGT. Here the CDR3 DNA reads TGTGCCAGCAGTGAAAGGTTAGCGGGCCACGGCAGCCAGTACTTC. Amino acid sequence: CASSERLAGHGSQYF.

This clone appeared a single time. The chain couples TRBV6-5 to TRBJ2-3, with D maybe TRBD1 (5 bases). Per germline, CDR1 MNHEY and CDR2 SVGAGI. The germline V and J ends were trimmed by 7 bases and 0 bases, with 14 bases remaining between them. CDR3 size: 15 residues. The CDR3 loop is CASTPDRTSTDTQYF. CDR3 nucleotides: TGTGCCAGCACTCCTGACAGAACTAGCACAGATACGCAGTATTTT.

The chain has TRBV5-1 and TRBJ1-1; unclear D gene. Germline loops: CDR1 SGHRS, CDR2 YFSETQ. Trimming cost V 1 base and J 0 bases, with 10 bases left between them. CDR3 length equals 15 residues. The CDR3 loop is CASSLTSGMNTEAFF. As DNA, the CDR3 is TGCGCCAGCAGCTTGACCTCGGGGATGAACACTGAAGCTTTCTTT.

The V gene is TRBV19, the J gene TRBJ1-5; unclear D gene. CDR1 and CDR2 from the germline V gene are LNHDA and SQIVND (reference sequence). Trimming pared 1 base from V and 4 bases from J, leaving 11 bases between. CDR3 size: 15 residues. CDR3: CASSIGKGWNQPQHF. The CDR3 nucleotides read TGTGCCAGTAGTATAGGTAAAGGTTGGAATCAGCCCCAGCATTTT. Supplemented by reference TRBV19 and TRBJ1-5, the full variable domain reads DGGITQSPKYLFRKEGQNVTLSCEQNLNHDAMYWYRQDPGQGLRLIYYSQIVNDFQKGDIAEGYSVSREKKESFPLTVTSAQKNPTAFYLCASSIGKGWNQPQHFGDGTRLSIL.

The V and J genes are TRBV6-5 and TRBJ1-1; TRBD1 is a possible D gene (6 bases). Germline assignment: CDR1 MNHEY and CDR2 SVGAGI. The V end lost 7 bases, the J end lost 11 bases, and 11 bases lay between the germline ends. CDR3 length equals 10 residues. CDR3 protein: CASTGAAAFF. The DNA of the CDR3 is TGTGCCAGCACGGGGGCAGCGGCTTTCTTT.

The chain joins TRBV7-3 to TRBJ2-3; 7 positions agree with TRBD1. This CDR3 comprises 12 residues. Germline lookup yields CDR1 SGHTA and CDR2 FQGTGA. J lost 9 bases, V lost 8 bases, and 8 bases had no gene match. The CDR3 loop is CASGMLDRTQYF. The CDR3 DNA follows: TGTGCCAGCGGAATGTTGGACAGGACGCAGTATTTT.

This chain joins TRBV4-1 and TRBJ1-2; 10 nucleotides align to TRBD1. Trimming took 4 bases from V and 8 from J; bases not matched to a gene: 10. The CDR3 consists of 15 residues. Per germline, CDR1 MGHRA and CDR2 YSYEKL. CDR3 sequence: CASSPNPTGGRGYTF. DNA for the CDR3: TGCGCCAGCAGCCCTAACCCGACAGGGGGCAGGGGCTACACCTTC.